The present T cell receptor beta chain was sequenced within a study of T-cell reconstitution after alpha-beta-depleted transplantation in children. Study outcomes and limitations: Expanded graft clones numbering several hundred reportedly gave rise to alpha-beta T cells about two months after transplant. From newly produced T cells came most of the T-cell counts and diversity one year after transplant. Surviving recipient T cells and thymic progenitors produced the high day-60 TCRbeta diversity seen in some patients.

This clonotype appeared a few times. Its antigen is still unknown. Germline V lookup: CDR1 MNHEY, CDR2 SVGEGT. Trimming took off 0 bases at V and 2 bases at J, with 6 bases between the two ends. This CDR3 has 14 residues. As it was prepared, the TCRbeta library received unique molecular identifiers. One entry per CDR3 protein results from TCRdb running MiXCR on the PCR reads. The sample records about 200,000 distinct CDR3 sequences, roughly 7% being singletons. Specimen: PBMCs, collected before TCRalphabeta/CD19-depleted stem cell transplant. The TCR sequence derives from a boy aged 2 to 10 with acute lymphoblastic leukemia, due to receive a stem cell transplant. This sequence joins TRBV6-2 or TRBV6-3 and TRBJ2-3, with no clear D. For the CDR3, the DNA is TGTGCCAGCAGTTACTCGGACCCCACAGATACGCAGTATTTT. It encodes CASSYSDPTDTQYF.